The 6 T cell receptor beta chains given below trace back to one sample, sequenced in a study of T cell responses to AZD1222 COVID-19 vaccine. The table came from immunoSEQ multiplex PCR; TCRdb's copy has only in-frame clones and leaves some out. The profile covers about 80,000 clones, with 70% to 90% appearing a single time and 3.4% taken by the ten largest. The material was peripheral blood, obtained 28 days after the second AZD1222 dose. These receptors were obtained from an adult who received the AZD1222 COVID-19 vaccine.

CDR3 DNA: TGTGCCAGCGACGGCAGGGAAGGCTACACCTTC. Translating it yields CASDGREGYTF. The chain uses TRBV3-1 (or the pseudogene TRBV3-2) and TRBJ1-2; D possibly corresponds to TRBD1 (5 bases). Trimming cost V 8 bases and J 8 bases, with 12 bases left between them. Per the germline V gene, CDR1 is LGHDT and CDR2 is YNNKEL (reference sequence). This CDR3 spans 11 amino acids.

The chain employs TRBV19 and TRBJ1-6; 9 bases map to TRBD1. The CDR3 extends over 13 amino acids. Germline assignment: CDR1 LNHDA and CDR2 SQIVND (reference sequence). V trimming: 3 bases; J trimming: 10 bases; junction bases outside the gene matches: 1. The CDR3: CASSMDRGSPLHF. Written as DNA, the CDR3 is TGTGCCAGTAGTATGGACAGGGGATCACCCCTCCACTTT.

This sequence joins TRBV28 and TRBJ1-1; D gene unclear. This CDR3 has 11 residues. Germline-derived CDR1 and CDR2 are MDHEN and SYDVKM. Trimming shortened V by 10 bases and J by 11 bases, and 17 bases separated the two germline ends. As DNA, the CDR3 is TGTGCCACCCACCCGACGATGGATGCTTTCTTT. This codes for CATHPTMDAFF.

CDR3 coding DNA: TGCAGCGTTGAAGATCACAGGGCTTATGAGCAGTTCTTC. Protein product: CSVEDHRAYEQFF. This chain connects TRBV29-1 to TRBJ2-1, with a tentative D call TRBD1 (6 bases). This CDR3 is built from 13 residues. Trimming shortened V by 0 bases and J by 8 bases, and 11 bases separated the two germline ends. Germline CDR1 reads SQVTM; CDR2 reads ANQGSEA.

This clone occurred a few times. The rearrangement uses TRBV9 and TRBJ2-1, with TRBD2 matching 16 bases. The trim removed 4 bases at V and 0 bases at J, leaving 13 bases unmatched. This CDR3 is built from 21 residues. Germline assignment: CDR1 SGDLS and CDR2 YYNGEE. The DNA of the CDR3 is TGTGCCAGCAGCCTCTACCAGGGACTAGCGGGAGGGGGGAGCTCCTACAATGAGCAGTTCTTC. Translated, it gives CASSLYQGLAGGGSSYNEQFF.

The chain carries TRBV10-3 and TRBJ1-1; 7 bases align to TRBD1. After removal of 6 bases from V and 4 bases from J, the junction contained 8 bases not matched to a gene. The length of the CDR3 is 14 residues. Germline V gene data show CDR1 as ENHRY and CDR2 as SYGVKD. The CDR3 protein is CAISLRDRITEAFF. The CDR3 DNA follows: TGTGCCATCAGCCTCCGGGACAGAATCACTGAAGCTTTCTTT.